The TCR beta chain described here comes from a study of memory CD4+ T cells and cytomegalovirus serostatus. Single viable CD3+CD4+CD8-CD45RO+ cells were sorted as the memory CD4+ T cells. The assay was immunoSEQ multiplex PCR, and TCRdb's table has in-frame clones only and misses some. The repertoire holds tens of thousands of clones, with approximately 80% as singletons. CDR3 length: 14 amino acids. V was clipped by 7 bases and J by 6 bases, with 16 bases between them. Germline loops: CDR1 MDHEN, CDR2 SYDVKM. The rearrangement uses TRBV28 and TRBJ1-5; D may be TRBD1 (5 bases). This TCR was sampled from an adult in good health and CMV-seropositive. Sequences were obtained from memory CD4+ T cells from blood. The CDR3 nucleotides read TGTGCCAGCAAGAAGGGAGGGGTCCCTCAGCCCCAGCATTTT. It yields the protein CASKKGGVPQPQHF.